The next 20 T cell receptor beta chains were all read from a single sample in a study of OX40 agonist ivuxolimab in advanced cancers. Assay: immunoSEQ multiplex PCR; the TCRdb copy retains only in-frame clones and omits some. The data contain roughly 74,000 clones, about 90% of them singletons. The input for sequencing was CD4+ or CD8+ T cells sorted from blood, taken in a trial of the OX40 agonist ivuxolimab. The origin of the receptors is an adult with an advanced solid tumor such as melanoma, head and neck, liver or kidney cancer.

The V gene is TRBV29-1, the J gene TRBJ2-3; D perhaps matches TRBD2 (5 bases). The V end lost 0 bases, the J end lost 4 bases, and 20 bases lay between the germline ends. CDR3 size: 17 residues. Germline V CDR1 and CDR2: SQVTM, ANQGSEA. The CDR3 loop reads CSVEDTAGFEGPDTQYF. CDR3 sequence (DNA): TGCAGCGTTGAAGATACCGCCGGCTTTGAGGGTCCAGATACGCAGTATTTT.

The chain links TRBV18 to TRBJ2-1; D unclear. This CDR3 is 15 amino acids long. V was pared by 3 bases and J by 6 bases, with 15 bases between. Germline CDR1 KGHSH, CDR2 LQKENI. The CDR3 protein is CASSPLITGSNEQFF. As DNA, the CDR3 is TGTGCCAGCTCACCGTTGATAACGGGCAGCAATGAGCAGTTCTTC.

The chain recombines TRBV5-1 with TRBJ2-7; TRBD2 might be the D (6 bases). The CDR3 length is 14 residues. CDR1 is SGHRS and CDR2 is YFSETQ in the germline V gene. The V end lost 1 base, the J end lost 6 bases, and 14 bases lay between the germline ends. The CDR3 loop is CASSLSTGVTEQYF. The CDR3 DNA follows: TGCGCCAGCAGCTTGTCAACGGGAGTAACCGAGCAGTACTTC.

This clone was found once. The gene calls are TRBV11-2 and TRBJ2-4; D gene unclear. Per germline, CDR1 SGHAT and CDR2 FQNNGV. The V gene lost 0 bases and the J gene lost 6 bases, with 9 bases spanning the gap. This CDR3 is 14 amino acids long. CDR3 nucleotide sequence: TGTGCCAGCAGCTTAGATGTCGGACGAAACATTCAGTACTTC. Translated: CASSLDVGRNIQYF. The full variable domain, with the rest looked up from reference TRBV11-2 and TRBJ2-4, is EAGVAQSPRYKIIEKRQSVAFWCNPISGHATLYWYQQILGQGPKLLIQFQNNGVVDDSQLPKDRFSAERLKGVDSTLKIQPAKLEDSAVYLCASSLDVGRNIQYFGAGTRLSVL.

This clone occurred once. Mismatch with germline at one junction end may stem from a read error. V and J are TRBV7-7 and TRBJ2-7; D is tentatively TRBD1 or TRBD2 (5 bases each). CDR3 length equals 13 residues. Germline V gives CDR1 SSHAT, CDR2 FNYEAQ (reference sequence). The CDR3 region has the DNA TGTGCTAGCAGCTCCGGGGCCGGCTACGAGCAGTACTTC. Protein product: CASSSGAGYEQYF.

The J gene is TRBJ2-7, the V gene TRBV5-1; TRBD2 matches 10 bases. V shed 2 bases, J shed 5 bases, and the junction held 4 bases outside the gene matches. The CDR3 extends over 14 amino acids. Germline V lookup: CDR1 SGHRS, CDR2 YFSETQ. CDR3 region: CASSLIAGGHEQYF. CDR3 coding DNA: TGCGCCAGCAGCTTAATAGCGGGAGGTCACGAGCAGTACTTC.

The chain employs TRBV2 and TRBJ1-3; tentative D call: TRBD1 (5 bases). The CDR3 sequence is 15 residues long. The V gene's germline CDR1 is SNHLY and CDR2 FYNNEI. V lost 6 bases, J lost 4 bases, and 16 bases lay in between. As DNA, the CDR3 is TGTGCCAGCAGCGCTTCTCAGGGCGTAGGAAACACCATATATTTT. Amino acids: CASSASQGVGNTIYF.

This chain uses TRBV2 with TRBJ2-7; D not certain. The CDR3 sequence is 13 residues long. CDR1 is SNHLY, CDR2 FYNNEI, per germline. V was pared by 7 bases and J by 3 bases, with 13 bases between. This CDR3 is CASTHKVGYEQYF. The CDR3 coding sequence is TGTGCCAGCACCCATAAGGTTGGCTACGAGCAGTACTTC.

The chain employs TRBV4-3 and TRBJ2-3; D could derive from TRBD1 or TRBD2 (7 bases each). Germline loops: CDR1 LGHNA, CDR2 YSLEER. The CDR3 contains 16 residues. The V end was cut by 0 bases, the J end by 3 bases, with 13 bases between. In nucleotides, the CDR3 is TGCGCCAGCAGCCAAGAGGGCAGGGGGGGAACAGATACGCAGTATTTT. Translated: CASSQEGRGGTDTQYF.

The chain employs TRBV14 and TRBJ2-2; the D is unclear. Germline V gene sequence: CDR1 SGHDN, CDR2 FVKESK. The V end was cut by 4 bases, the J end by 6 bases, with 9 bases between. The CDR3 contains 13 residues. The CDR3 spells CASSPRFAGELFF. The DNA of the CDR3 is TGTGCCAGCAGCCCGCGGTTCGCCGGGGAGCTGTTTTTT. Combining the CDR3 with reference TRBV14 and TRBJ2-2 gives the whole variable domain EAGVTQFPSHSVIEKGQTVTLRCDPISGHDNLYWYRRVMGKEIKFLLHFVKESKQDESGMPNNRFLAERTGGTYSTLKVQPAELEDSGVYFCASSPRFAGELFFGEGSRLTVL.

This clone has a single count. The CDR3 reads CASSTDSINEQFF. CDR3 bases: TGCGCCAGCAGCACGGACAGTATCAATGAGCAGTTCTTC. The chain has TRBV5-1 and TRBJ2-1; possibly TRBD1 for D (6 bases). V gave up 4 bases and J gave up 6 bases, with 11 bases separating them. Per the germline V gene, CDR1 is SGHRS and CDR2 is YFSETQ. The CDR3 spans 13 residues.

The genes are TRBV6-1 and TRBJ1-3; D not resolved. The CDR3 length is 14 residues. Trimming took off 8 bases at V and 0 bases at J, with 11 bases between the two ends. The germline CDR1 and CDR2 sequences are MNHNS and SASEGT. The CDR3 DNA follows: TGTGCCAGCGAACCTAGCTCCTCTGGAAACACCATATATTTT. Amino acids: CASEPSSSGNTIYF.

J is TRBJ1-3 and V is TRBV19; possibly TRBD1 for D (5 bases). Germline-derived CDR1 and CDR2 are LNHDA and SQIVND (reference sequence). The V and J ends lost 5 bases and 0 bases respectively, with 11 bases between them. This CDR3 region has 15 residues. The CDR3 DNA reads as TGTGCCAGTAGTGCCGACAGAGCCTCTGGAAACACCATATATTTT. It is translated as CASSADRASGNTIYF. The variable domain in full, with the rest retrieved from reference TRBV19 and TRBJ1-3, is DGGITQSPKYLFRKEGQNVTLSCEQNLNHDAMYWYRQDPGQGLRLIYYSQIVNDFQKGDIAEGYSVSREKKESFPLTVTSAQKNPTAFYLCASSADRASGNTIYFGEGSWLTVV.

CDR3 nucleotides: TGCAGCGTTGGGGTCGGGCATGGCTACACCTTC. Translation: CSVGVGHGYTF. The chain joins TRBV29-1 to TRBJ1-2; D call uncertain. This CDR3 is built from 11 residues. V was pared by 4 bases and J by 6 bases, with 9 bases between. Germline-derived CDR1 and CDR2 are SQVTM and ANQGSEA.

The chain uses TRBV5-6 and TRBJ1-5, with 8 nucleotides matching TRBD1. Germline trimming cut 0 bases from V and 3 bases from J; bases unmatched to any gene: 5. The CDR3 extends over 16 amino acids. The germline V gene encodes CDR1 SGHDT and CDR2 YYEEEE. The CDR3 nucleotides are TGTGCCAGCAGCTTGGTCGGGACAGGCAACAATCAGCCCCAGCATTTT. Translation gives CASSLVGTGNNQPQHF.

The gene calls are TRBV19 and TRBJ1-5, with D maybe TRBD1 (5 bases). V lost 5 bases and J 3 bases, leaving 11 bases between the germline ends. CDR3 length equals 14 residues. Germline V gives CDR1 LNHDA, CDR2 SQIVND (reference sequence). The CDR3 nucleotides are TGTGCCAGTAGTGATCAGGGAGACAATCAGCCCCAGCATTTT. Translating gives CASSDQGDNQPQHF.

This clone appeared once. V and J are TRBV18 and TRBJ2-3; the D is unclear. The V end lost 3 bases, the J end lost 2 bases, and 6 bases lay between the germline ends. The CDR3 sequence is 13 residues long. From germline, CDR1 is KGHSH and CDR2 LQKENI. CDR3 in amino acids: CASSPRFTDTQYF. In DNA, the CDR3 is TGTGCCAGCTCACCCCGGTTCACAGATACGCAGTATTTT. Combining the CDR3 with reference TRBV18 and TRBJ2-3 gives the whole variable domain NAGVMQNPRHLVRRRGQEARLRCSPMKGHSHVYWYRQLPEEGLKFMVYLQKENIIDESGMPKERFSAEFPKEGPSILRIQQVVRGDSAAYFCASSPRFTDTQYFGPGTRLTVL.

This chain connects TRBV4-3 to TRBJ2-2; possible D gene TRBD1, 7 bases. The CDR3 consists of 14 residues. Germline assignment: CDR1 LGHNA and CDR2 YSLEER. V shed 5 bases and J shed 7 bases, with 14 bases lying between them. The CDR3 DNA sequence: TGCGCCAGCAGCGTACAGGGGAGGCACGGGGAGCTGTTTTTT. Protein: CASSVQGRHGELFF.

The V gene is TRBV9, the J gene TRBJ2-7, with 7 bases matching TRBD2. V lost 0 bases and J lost 1; bases outside the gene matches: 7. This CDR3 comprises 16 residues. Germline assignment: CDR1 SGDLS and CDR2 YYNGEE. Here the CDR3 DNA reads TGTGCCAGCAGCGTAGACGGCGGGAGAAGATCCTACGAGCAGTACTTC. It translates to CASSVDGGRRSYEQYF.

The gene calls are TRBV5-4 and TRBJ1-1; D ambiguous. CDR3 length: 12 amino acids. Trimming left V 4 bases short and J 4 bases short, with 8 bases between. Per germline, CDR1 SGHNT and CDR2 YYREEE (reference sequence). CDR3 residues: CASSPPGTEAFF. The CDR3 nucleotides are TGTGCCAGCAGCCCCCCCGGCACTGAAGCTTTCTTT.